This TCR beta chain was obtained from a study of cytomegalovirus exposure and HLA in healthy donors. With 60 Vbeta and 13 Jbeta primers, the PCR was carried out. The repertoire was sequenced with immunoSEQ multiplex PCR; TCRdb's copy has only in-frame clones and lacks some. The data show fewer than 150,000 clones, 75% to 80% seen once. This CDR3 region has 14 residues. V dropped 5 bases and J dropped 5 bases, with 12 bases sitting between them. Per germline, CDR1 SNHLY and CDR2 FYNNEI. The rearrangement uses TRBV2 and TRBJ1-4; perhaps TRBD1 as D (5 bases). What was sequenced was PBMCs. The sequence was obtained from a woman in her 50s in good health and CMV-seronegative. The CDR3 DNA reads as TGTGCCAGCAGTATGACAGTTAACAATGAAAAACTGTTTTTT. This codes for CASSMTVNNEKLFF.